This TCR beta chain originates from a study of T cells in Graves' hyperthyroidism and ophthalmopathy. Study context: Any treatment followed the collection of peripheral blood at initial diagnosis.

A word on this clonotype: The target antigen is unknown. An end of the junction does not agree with germline; a read error may underlie this.

RNA transcripts served as the template for amplifying TCR beta CDR3 regions. In the first-round RT-PCR of the TCR CDR3, the HTBI primer set was used. TCRdb itself ran the multiplex PCR reads through MiXCR, one entry per CDR3 protein. The sample consists of about 96,000 distinct CDR3 sequences, approximately 56% of them appearing once. Study-wide points: For ophthalmopathy, model prediction preceded onset by a median 6.5 months.

The origin of this receptor is a woman aged 40 to 50 with Graves' hyperthyroidism. Material for sequencing was blood.

The CDR3 sequence: CASSLGAPGVWGYTF. CDR3 nucleotides: TGTGCCAGCAGTTTAGGGGCCCCAGGGGTCTGGGGCTACACCTTC. The chain couples TRBV7-9 to TRBJ1-2, with TRBD1 as a possible D gene (6 bases). CDR1 and CDR2 from the germline V gene are SEHNR and FQNEAQ (reference sequence). CDR3 size: 15 residues.